The 20 T cell receptor beta chains listed next were all sequenced from one sample in a study of OX40 agonist ivuxolimab in advanced cancers. Libraries were prepared by immunoSEQ multiplex PCR; TCRdb keeps only in-frame clonotypes and omits some of them. The sample yields 9,500 to 15,000 clones, 65% to 80% seen once. Sequenced here: CD4+ or CD8+ T cells sorted from blood, sampled in a trial of the OX40 agonist ivuxolimab. The receptors come from an adult with an advanced solid tumor such as melanoma, head and neck, liver or kidney cancer.

Details on this clone: Other nucleotide sequences in the sample specify the same CDR3. V usage is TRBV29-1 and J usage is TRBJ2-3; TRBD1 aligns across 7 bases. CDR1 and CDR2 (germline): SQVTM, ANQGSEA. V lost 1 base to trimming and J lost 3 bases; unmatched junction nucleotides: 4. This CDR3 is built from 14 residues. The DNA for the CDR3 is TGCAGCGTTGAAGGACAGGGAGTAACAGATACGCAGTATTTT. Its translation: CSVEGQGVTDTQYF.

This rearrangement joins TRBV28 to TRBJ1-2; TRBD1 matches 7 bases. The germline V gene has CDR1 MDHEN and CDR2 SYDVKM. V lost 5 bases, J lost 7 bases, and 7 bases stayed unmatched. The CDR3 runs to 13 residues. DNA of the CDR3: TGTGCCAGCAGTCTTTCTCCAGGGGGTGGCTACACCTTC. It yields the protein CASSLSPGGGYTF.

The chain is built from TRBV10-1 and TRBJ2-3; TRBD2 matches 7 bases. Losses at the gene ends were 8 bases for V and 4 bases for J; bases not matched to a gene: 3. CDR1 and CDR2 from the germline V gene are WNHNN and SYGVQD (reference sequence). CDR3 length: 12 residues. The CDR3 sequence is CASGEGPDTQYF. CDR3 DNA sequence: TGCGCCAGCGGGGAGGGCCCAGATACGCAGTATTTT.

The chain joins TRBV18 to TRBJ2-7; no clear D. With 2 bases removed from V and 1 base from J, the gap between germline ends came to 9 bases. The CDR3 has 14 amino acids. The V gene's germline CDR1 is KGHSH and CDR2 LQKENI. CDR3 residues: CASSPSYDSYEQYF. CDR3 bases: TGTGCCAGCTCACCAAGCTACGATTCCTACGAGCAGTACTTC.

In its sample, this clone is medium-sized. This chain's CDR3 is CASSLGQGFRTEAFF. DNA of the CDR3: TGTGCCAGCAGTTTGGGACAGGGGTTTCGGACTGAAGCTTTCTTT. The rearrangement links TRBV6-5 to TRBJ1-1, with 10 nucleotides matching TRBD1. Germline V gives CDR1 MNHEY, CDR2 SVGAGI. CDR3 length: 15 residues. With 4 bases clipped from V and 5 bases from J, the junction kept 7 bases outside the gene matches.

This rearrangement joins TRBV11-2 to TRBJ2-1; 15 bases are a match to TRBD2. This CDR3 has 18 amino acids. Germline trimming cut 5 bases from V and 2 bases from J; bases unmatched to any gene: 7. The germline gives CDR1 SGHAT, CDR2 FQNNGV. The CDR3 sequence: CASSNGTSGRIPYNEQFF. CDR3 in DNA: TGTGCCAGCAGCAACGGGACTAGCGGGAGGATTCCCTACAATGAGCAGTTCTTC.

This chain links TRBV27 with TRBJ2-1; perhaps TRBD1 as D (5 bases). The CDR3 totals 13 residues. Germline lookup yields CDR1 MNHEY and CDR2 SMNVEV (reference sequence). The ends were cut back, 5 bases at V and 5 bases at J, with 10 bases in the middle. CDR3 amino acids: CASSIQVNNEQFF. CDR3 in DNA: TGTGCCAGCAGTATACAGGTTAACAATGAGCAGTTCTTC.

This clone was observed a few times. This sequence joins TRBV27 and TRBJ2-1, with D unclear. V was trimmed by 7 bases and J by 4 bases, leaving 14 bases between them. The germline CDR1 and CDR2 sequences are MNHEY and SMNVEV (reference sequence). The CDR3 has 14 residues. CDR3 coding DNA: TGTGCCAGCACCCCTTACGGCGGTTACAATGAGCAGTTCTTC. Its protein product is CASTPYGGYNEQFF.

The V and J genes are TRBV7-2 and TRBJ1-5, with unresolved D. The V end was cut by 1 base, the J end by 0 bases, with 10 bases between. Germline V gene data show CDR1 as SGHTA and CDR2 as FQGNSA. This CDR3 comprises 16 residues. The CDR3 protein is CASSLGTVYSNQPQHF. Here the CDR3 DNA reads TGTGCCAGCAGCTTAGGCACGGTTTATAGCAATCAGCCCCAGCATTTT.

The chain employs TRBV4-3 and TRBJ1-5; 7 bases are shared with TRBD1. Unmatched junction bases numbered 1, after V lost 0 bases and J lost 2 bases. The CDR3 extends over 15 amino acids. Germline CDR1 reads LGHNA; CDR2 reads YSLEER. The CDR3 loop reads CASSQDGQGNQPQHF. Here the CDR3 DNA reads TGCGCCAGCAGCCAAGATGGACAGGGCAATCAGCCCCAGCATTTT.

The J gene is TRBJ2-1, the V gene TRBV9, with D unclear. V was clipped by 2 bases and J by 0 bases, with 12 bases between them. In germline, CDR1 is SGDLS, CDR2 YYNGEE. The length of the CDR3 is 16 residues. CDR3 in amino acids: CASSVDTTRSYNEQFF. The CDR3 nucleotides read TGTGCCAGCAGCGTTGACACTACCCGCTCCTACAATGAGCAGTTCTTC.

The genes are TRBV4-1 and TRBJ1-1, with a tentative D call TRBD1 (6 bases). In germline, CDR1 is MGHRA, CDR2 YSYEKL. This CDR3 contains 13 residues. The V gene lost 1 base and the J gene lost 6 bases, with 9 bases spanning the gap. The CDR3 coding sequence is TGCGCCAGCAGCCAAGGTAGGGGGGCTGAAGCTTTCTTT. It translates to CASSQGRGAEAFF.

This clone has a handful of counts. Other DNA sequences from this sample encode an identical CDR3 as well. This chain links TRBV11-2 with TRBJ2-1; 8 bases line up with TRBD2. This CDR3 spans 16 amino acids. V gave up 1 base and J gave up 0 bases; unmatched junction bases: 2. Per germline, CDR1 SGHAT and CDR2 FQNNGV. The chain's CDR3 is CASSLVAGSSYNEQFF. As DNA, the CDR3 is TGTGCCAGCAGCTTAGTAGCGGGGAGCTCCTACAATGAGCAGTTCTTC.

The CDR3 reads CASSGWDREGEKLFF. The CDR3 DNA follows: TGTGCCAGCAGTGGATGGGACAGGGAAGGTGAAAAACTGTTTTTT. The V call is TRBV25-1, the J call TRBJ1-4; the match to TRBD1 covers 9 bases. V gave up 4 bases and J gave up 7 bases; unmatched junction bases: 7. This CDR3 spans 15 amino acids. CDR1 is MGHDK, CDR2 SYGVNS, per germline.

J is TRBJ2-5 and V is TRBV11-2, with TRBD2 as a possible D gene (6 bases). The CDR3 is made up of 17 amino acids. V was trimmed by 1 base and J by 2 bases, leaving 17 bases between them. Germline CDR1 reads SGHAT; CDR2 reads FQNNGV. CDR3 residues: CASSLASGRPTQETQYF. CDR3 nucleotides: TGTGCCAGCAGCTTAGCGAGTGGGAGGCCTACACAAGAGACCCAGTACTTC.

The V and J genes are TRBV10-3 and TRBJ1-1; 8 bases are shared with TRBD1. This CDR3 comprises 14 residues. With V trimmed by 6 bases and J by 10 bases, 13 bases remained unmatched. The germline V gene has CDR1 ENHRY and CDR2 SYGVKD. CDR3 nucleotides: TGTGCCATCAGGACAGGGGAGAGAGAAATGGGAGCTTTCTTT. Translated: CAIRTGEREMGAFF.

The chain has TRBV9 and TRBJ2-1; no clear D gene. Germline CDR1 and CDR2: SGDLS and YYNGEE. Trimming stripped 4 bases from V and 10 bases from J, with 9 bases between. This CDR3 has 11 residues. DNA for the CDR3: TGTGCCAGCAGCTATAGGACGGAGCAGTTCTTC. Protein sequence: CASSYRTEQFF.

The V gene is TRBV6-5, the J gene TRBJ1-2, with D unclear. CDR1 and CDR2 (germline): MNHEY, SVGAGI. Trimming removed 2 bases from V and 11 bases from J, with 9 bases in between. This CDR3 contains 11 residues. The CDR3 here is CASSYAGIYTF. DNA of the CDR3: TGTGCCAGCAGTTACGCGGGAATTTACACCTTC.

The chain is built from TRBV5-1 and TRBJ1-1, with 8 bases that match TRBD1. Per the germline V gene, CDR1 is SGHRS and CDR2 is YFSETQ. The CDR3 consists of 14 residues. After removal of 4 bases from V and 1 base from J, the junction contained 3 bases not matched to a gene. The CDR3 reads CASSPDRENTEAFF. In DNA form, the CDR3 reads TGCGCCAGCAGCCCGGACAGGGAGAACACTGAAGCTTTCTTT.

The chain links TRBV1 to TRBJ2-2; the table's D call TRBD2 went unverified against the DNA. TRBV1 is deemed a pseudogene. The CDR3 runs to 12 residues. The CDR3 is CTSSPGAGELFF. The CDR3 nucleotides are TGCACCAGCAGCCCGGGAGCCGGGGAGCTGTTTTTT.